The clone carrying this TCR beta chain has more than one count but fewer than ten. Measured with immunoSEQ multiplex PCR; TCRdb has only the in-frame clones, and not every one. The sample carries hundreds of thousands of clones, approximately 80% recorded once. This record belongs to a study of control samples from healthy donors and cancer patients. In germline, CDR1 is LNHNV, CDR2 YYDKDF (reference sequence). The V end lost 0 bases, the J end lost 6 bases, and 10 bases lay between the germline ends. This CDR3 has 14 amino acids. The sample taken for sequencing was PBMCs. The chain carries TRBV15 and TRBJ2-3; D gene ambiguous. The origin of this receptor is a woman between 55 and 75 years old with lung cancer. Here the CDR3 reads CATSRDKGLDTQYF. The CDR3 DNA is TGTGCCACCAGCAGAGATAAAGGGTTGGATACGCAGTATTTT. The whole variable domain, remainder taken from reference TRBV15 and TRBJ2-3, is DAMVIQNPRYQVTQFGKPVTLSCSQTLNHNVMYWYQQKSSQAPKLLFHYYDKDFNNEADTPDNFQSRRPNTSFCFLDIRSPGLGDTAMYLCATSRDKGLDTQYFGPGTRLTVL.